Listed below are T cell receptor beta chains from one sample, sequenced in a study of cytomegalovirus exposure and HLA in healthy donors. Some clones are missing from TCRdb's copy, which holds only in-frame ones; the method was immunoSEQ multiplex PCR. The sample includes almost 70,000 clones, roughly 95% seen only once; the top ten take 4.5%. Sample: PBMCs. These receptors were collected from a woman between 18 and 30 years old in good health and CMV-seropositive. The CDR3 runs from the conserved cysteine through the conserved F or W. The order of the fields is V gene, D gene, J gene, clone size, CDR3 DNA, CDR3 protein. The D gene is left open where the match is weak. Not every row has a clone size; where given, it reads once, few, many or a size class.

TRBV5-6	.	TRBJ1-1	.	TGTGCCAGCAGCTTGGGAGGGAGGAACACTGAAGCTTTCTTT	CASSLGGRNTEAFF
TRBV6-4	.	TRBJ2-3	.	TGTGCCAGCAGTGACGGCGGAGCCACAGATACGCAGTATTTT	CASSDGGATDTQYF
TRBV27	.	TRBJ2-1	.	TGTGCCAGCAACTCAGAGCAGTTCTTC	CASNSEQFF
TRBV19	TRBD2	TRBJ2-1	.	TGTGCCAGTAGCCCCCCGACTAGCGGGAGCTACAATGAGCAGTTCTTC	CASSPPTSGSYNEQFF
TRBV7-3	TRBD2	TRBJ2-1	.	TGTGCCAGCAGCCCCTCAGGGGCGGGAGGGTGGAATGAGCAGTTCTTC	CASSPSGAGGWNEQFF
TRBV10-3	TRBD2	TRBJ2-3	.	TGTGCCATCAGTGGGACTAGCGGGAGTGCAGATACGCAGTATTTT	CAISGTSGSADTQYF
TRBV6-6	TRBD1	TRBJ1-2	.	TGTGCCAGCAGTTTCGACAGGGCTAACTATGGCTACACCTTC	CASSFDRANYGYTF
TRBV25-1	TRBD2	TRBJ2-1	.	TGTGCCAGCAGTGAAGTGCTAGCGGGTAGCCTCTCCTACAATGAGCAGTTCTTC	CASSEVLAGSLSYNEQFF
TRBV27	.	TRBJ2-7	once	TGTGCCAGCAGCGTGGGATTAAGGGACATAACGTACTTC	CASSVGLRDITYF
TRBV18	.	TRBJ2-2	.	TGTGCCAGCTCACCGTACCAGGGCATAACCGGGGAGCTGTTTTTT	CASSPYQGITGELFF
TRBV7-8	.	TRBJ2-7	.	TGTGCCAGCAGCTTAGTTGGCGGGACGCTTTACGAGCAGTACTTC	CASSLVGGTLYEQYF
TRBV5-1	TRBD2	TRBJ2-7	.	TGCGCCAGCAGCACCGGGACTAGCGGCGGCTACGAGCAGTACTTC	CASSTGTSGGYEQYF
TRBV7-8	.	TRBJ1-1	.	TGTGCCAGCAGCTTAATTTGGTCAGGGCAGAACACTGAAGCTTTCTTT	CASSLIWSGQNTEAFF
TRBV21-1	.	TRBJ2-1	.	TGTGCCAGCAGCAAAGAGGCGACAGGGTCCGGCAATGAGCAGTTCTTC	CASSKEATGSGNEQFF
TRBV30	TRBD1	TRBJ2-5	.	TGTGCCTGGGGGACAGGGGGAAAGACCCAGTACTTC	CAWGTGGKTQYF
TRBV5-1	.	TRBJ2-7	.	TGCGCCAGCAGCTTGGGTGGGAGCCTATCCTACGAGCAGTACTTC	CASSLGGSLSYEQYF
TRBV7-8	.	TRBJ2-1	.	TGTGCCAGCAGCTTACGGCAGGGTTGGAGCTCCTACAATGAGCAGTTCTTC	CASSLRQGWSSYNEQFF
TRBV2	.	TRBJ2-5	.	TGTGCCAGCAGTGACGAGGCAGTCCAAGAGACCCAGTACTTC	CASSDEAVQETQYF
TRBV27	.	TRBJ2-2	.	TGTGCCAGCAGTTTATTAGCGTCAGCCCCCACCGGGGAGCTGTTTTTT	CASSLLASAPTGELFF
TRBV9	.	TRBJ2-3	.	TGTGCCAGCAGCGTATCGGGAGTACCCGATACGCAGTATTTT	CASSVSGVPDTQYF
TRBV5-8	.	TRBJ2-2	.	TGTGCCAGCAGCAGCTTGTATCAGGGGCCGAACACCGGGGAGCTGTTTTTT	CASSSLYQGPNTGELFF
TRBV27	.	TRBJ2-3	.	TGTGCCAGCAGCCCCAACGCCGGGAGCACAGATACGCAGTATTTT	CASSPNAGSTDTQYF
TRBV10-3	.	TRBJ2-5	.	TGTGCCATCAGCCCCACGGGGGTTGGGGAGACCCAGTACTTC	CAISPTGVGETQYF